Given below is one T cell receptor (beta chain) in context. The antigen is undetermined. This record comes from a study of shared clonotypes between healthy human individuals. Looking at the study overall: Those who served as donors were two women and three men between the ages of 18 and 49. Findings and limits, study-wide: Clonotypes that were shared across a handful of donors made up about 5.1% of naive CD4 clonotypes.

Original data processing: From ImmunoSEQ came sequences covering only the junction and carrying no quality scores, so filtering differed. Here immunoSEQ multiplex PCR was the method, and the copy in TCRdb shows in-frame clones only, minus some. Clone size and V and J calls were adopted from that table, with D and trimming inferred from the DNA. The table lists around 600,000 clones, approximately 97% of them singletons, with approximately 0.057% in the top ten. CD4+ cells underwent separation, giving CD45RA+ naive and CD45RA-negative memory subsets. Sequenced: naive CD4+ T cells sorted from blood. Noted subset: CD45RA+ positively selected. This receptor was taken from a young woman in good health.

The CDR3 region is CASRQAPGELFF. The CDR3 DNA reads as TGTGCCAGCAGACAGGCCCCCGGGGAGCTGTTTTTT. The chain is built from TRBV2 and TRBJ2-2; a possible D gene is TRBD1 (5 bases). The V end was cut by 6 bases, the J end by 6 bases, with 8 bases between. CDR1 and CDR2 (germline): SNHLY, FYNNEI. The CDR3 has 12 residues.